This T cell receptor (beta chain) was sequenced during a study of blood T cell repertoires in COVID-19. Study-wide context: Acute and convalescent COVID-19 specimens originated in the United States, Italy and Spain.

The V gene's germline CDR1 is SGHAT and CDR2 FQDESV (reference sequence). This CDR3 is 14 amino acids long. V was clipped by 5 bases and J by 2 bases, with 9 bases between them. TCRdb keeps only in-frame clones here, not all; method: immunoSEQ multiplex PCR. The sample has roughly 42,000 clones, 85% to 90% seen once. The rearrangement uses TRBV11-1 and TRBJ2-2; TRBD2 is a possible D gene (6 bases). The source of this sequence is a man younger than 45 with active or convalescent COVID-19. The sample was peripheral blood. CDR3 coding DNA: TGTGCCAGCAGCCGGGGACTTAACACCGGGGAGCTGTTTTTT. This codes for CASSRGLNTGELFF.